The clone carrying this TCR beta chain was counted many times. The antigen remains unidentified. The data are from a study of response to subunit inactivated influenza vaccine. Study results and caveats: Authors proposed each seasonal influenza vaccination draws in few new T cells.

TCRdb re-derived calls from the RT-PCR reads in MiXCR, one entry per CDR3 protein. The table records about 500,000 distinct CDR3 sequences, approximately 15% of them present only once. Germline-derived CDR1 and CDR2 are SQVTM and ANQGSEA. CDR3 length: 11 residues. The germline V and J ends were trimmed by 4 bases and 4 bases, with 7 bases remaining between them. Sample: CD4+ T cells sorted from PBMCs, taken less than 30 months after vaccination. The chain joins TRBV29-1 to TRBJ2-5, with D uncertain. The sequence was collected from a man aged 50 to 69 who received an inactivated influenza vaccine. In nucleotides, the CDR3 is TGCAGCGTTGGGTTTCGAGAGACCCAGTACTTC. This sequence encodes CSVGFRETQYF.